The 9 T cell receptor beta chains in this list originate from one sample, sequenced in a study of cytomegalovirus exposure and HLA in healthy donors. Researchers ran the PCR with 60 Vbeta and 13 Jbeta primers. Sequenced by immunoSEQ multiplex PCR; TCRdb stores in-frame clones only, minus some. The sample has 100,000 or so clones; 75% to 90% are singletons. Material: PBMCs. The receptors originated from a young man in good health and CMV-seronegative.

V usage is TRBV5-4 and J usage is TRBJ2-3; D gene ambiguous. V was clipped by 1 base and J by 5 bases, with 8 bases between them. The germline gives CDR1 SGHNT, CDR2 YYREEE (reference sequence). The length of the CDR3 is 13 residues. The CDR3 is CASSLNSGDTQYF. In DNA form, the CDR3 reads TGTGCCAGCAGCTTGAACTCTGGAGATACGCAGTATTTT.

CDR3 amino acids: CASGLTGTGNYGYTF. CDR3 nucleotides: TGCGCCAGCGGTTTAACCGGGACAGGGAACTATGGCTACACCTTC. V gene TRBV5-1 combines with J gene TRBJ1-2, with 9 nucleotides matching TRBD1. Trimming took 7 bases from V and 2 from J; bases not matched to a gene: 9. Germline CDR1 and CDR2: SGHRS and YFSETQ. The CDR3 length is 15 residues.

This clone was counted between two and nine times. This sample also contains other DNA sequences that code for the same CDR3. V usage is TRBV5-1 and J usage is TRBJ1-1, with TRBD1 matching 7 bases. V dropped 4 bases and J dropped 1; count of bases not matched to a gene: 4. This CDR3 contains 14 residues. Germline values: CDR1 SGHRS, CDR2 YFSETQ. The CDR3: CASSLGQANTEAFF. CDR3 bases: TGCGCCAGCAGCCTTGGACAGGCGAACACTGAAGCTTTCTTT.

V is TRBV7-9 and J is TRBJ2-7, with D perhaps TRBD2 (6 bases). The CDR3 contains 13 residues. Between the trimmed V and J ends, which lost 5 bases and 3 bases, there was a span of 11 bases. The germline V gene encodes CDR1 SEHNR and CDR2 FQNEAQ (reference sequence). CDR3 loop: CASSPGLRYEQYF. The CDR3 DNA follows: TGTGCCAGCAGCCCGGGACTTCGCTACGAGCAGTACTTC.

CDR3 sequence reads: CASSSDRDFYEQYF. The CDR3 DNA is TGTGCCAGCAGTTCCGACAGGGACTTCTACGAGCAGTACTTC. The V and J genes are TRBV6-5 and TRBJ2-7; weak D call: TRBD1 (7 bases). The germline CDR1 and CDR2 sequences are MNHEY and SVGAGI. Deletions cut 4 bases from V and 3 bases from J, with 13 bases between. This CDR3 has 14 amino acids.

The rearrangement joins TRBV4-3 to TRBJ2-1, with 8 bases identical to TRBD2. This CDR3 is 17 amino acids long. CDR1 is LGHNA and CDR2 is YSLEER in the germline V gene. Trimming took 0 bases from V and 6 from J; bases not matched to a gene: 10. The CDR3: CASSQDGAGEGSNEQFF. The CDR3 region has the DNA TGCGCCAGCAGCCAAGATGGAGCGGGAGAGGGATCCAATGAGCAGTTCTTC.

In nucleotides, the CDR3 is TGTGCCAGCAGTGACGGCGAAGGGGGTGATACGCAGTATTTT. This encodes CASSDGEGGDTQYF. This chain links TRBV6-1 with TRBJ2-3; tentatively, D is TRBD1 (6 bases). The V end was cut by 3 bases, the J end by 6 bases, with 13 bases between. CDR3 size: 14 residues. The germline CDR1 and CDR2 sequences are MNHNS and SASEGT.

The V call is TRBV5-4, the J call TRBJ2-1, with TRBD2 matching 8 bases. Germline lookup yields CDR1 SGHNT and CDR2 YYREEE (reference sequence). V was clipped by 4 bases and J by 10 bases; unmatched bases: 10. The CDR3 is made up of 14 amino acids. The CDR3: CASSIAGIRGEQFF. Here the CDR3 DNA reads TGTGCCAGCAGCATAGCGGGGATCAGAGGGGAGCAGTTCTTC. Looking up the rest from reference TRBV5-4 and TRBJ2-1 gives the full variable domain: ETGVTQSPTHLIKTRGQQVTLRCSSQSGHNTVSWYQQALGQGPQFIFQYYREEENGRGNFPPRFSGLQFPNYSSELNVNALELDDSALYLCASSIAGIRGEQFFGPGTRLTVL.

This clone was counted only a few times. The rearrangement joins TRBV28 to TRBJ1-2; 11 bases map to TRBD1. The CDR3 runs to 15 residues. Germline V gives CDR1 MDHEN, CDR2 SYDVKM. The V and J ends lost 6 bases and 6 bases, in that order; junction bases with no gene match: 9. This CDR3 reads CASSQGQGDTHGYTF. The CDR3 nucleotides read TGTGCCAGCAGCCAGGGACAGGGGGATACTCATGGCTACACCTTC.